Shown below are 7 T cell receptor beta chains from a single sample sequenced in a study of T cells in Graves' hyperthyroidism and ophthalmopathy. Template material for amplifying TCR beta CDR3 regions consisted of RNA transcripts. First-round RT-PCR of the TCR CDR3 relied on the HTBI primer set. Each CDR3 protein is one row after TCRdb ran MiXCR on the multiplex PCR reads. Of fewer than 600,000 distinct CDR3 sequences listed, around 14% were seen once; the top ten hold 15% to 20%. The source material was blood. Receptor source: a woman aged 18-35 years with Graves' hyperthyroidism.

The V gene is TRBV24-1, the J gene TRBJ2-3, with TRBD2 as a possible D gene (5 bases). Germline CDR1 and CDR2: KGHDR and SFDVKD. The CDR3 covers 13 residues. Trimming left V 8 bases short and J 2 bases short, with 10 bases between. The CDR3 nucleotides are TGTGCCACCACCCCCGGGGACACAGATACGCAGTATTTT. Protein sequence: CATTPGDTDTQYF.

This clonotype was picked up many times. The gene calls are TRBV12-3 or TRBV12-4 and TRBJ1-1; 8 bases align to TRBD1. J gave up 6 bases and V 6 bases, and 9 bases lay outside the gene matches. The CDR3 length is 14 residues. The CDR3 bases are TGTGCCAGCAGCCCTCGACAGGGGTGGTCTGAAGCTTTCTTT. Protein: CASSPRQGWSEAFF.

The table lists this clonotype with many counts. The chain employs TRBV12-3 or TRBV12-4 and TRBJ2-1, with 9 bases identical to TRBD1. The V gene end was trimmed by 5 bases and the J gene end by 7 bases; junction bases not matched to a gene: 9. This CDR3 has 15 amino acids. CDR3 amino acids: CASSSRDRASNEQFF. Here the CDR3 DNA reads TGTGCCAGCAGTAGCCGGGACAGGGCGTCTAATGAGCAGTTCTTC.

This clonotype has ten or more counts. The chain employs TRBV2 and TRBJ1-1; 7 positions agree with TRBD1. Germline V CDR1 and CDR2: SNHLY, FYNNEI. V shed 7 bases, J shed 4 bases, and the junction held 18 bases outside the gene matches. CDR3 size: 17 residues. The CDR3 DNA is TGTGCCAGCACTCCATTCGGGACAGAAGTTTATTTCACTGAAGCTTTCTTT. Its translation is CASTPFGTEVYFTEAFF.

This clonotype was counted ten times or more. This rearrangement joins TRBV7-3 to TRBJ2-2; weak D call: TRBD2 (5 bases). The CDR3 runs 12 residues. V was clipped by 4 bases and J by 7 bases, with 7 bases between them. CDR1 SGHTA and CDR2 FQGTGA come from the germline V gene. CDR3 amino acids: CASSSTSGELFF. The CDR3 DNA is TGTGCCAGCAGCTCTACTAGCGGGGAGCTGTTTTTT.

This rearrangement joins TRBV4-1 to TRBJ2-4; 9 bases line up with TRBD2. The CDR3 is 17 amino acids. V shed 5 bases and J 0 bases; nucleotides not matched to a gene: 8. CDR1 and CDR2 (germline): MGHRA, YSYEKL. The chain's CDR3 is CASSSSTSGLAKNIQYF. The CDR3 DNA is TGCGCCAGCAGCTCTTCGACTAGCGGACTAGCCAAAAACATTCAGTACTTC.

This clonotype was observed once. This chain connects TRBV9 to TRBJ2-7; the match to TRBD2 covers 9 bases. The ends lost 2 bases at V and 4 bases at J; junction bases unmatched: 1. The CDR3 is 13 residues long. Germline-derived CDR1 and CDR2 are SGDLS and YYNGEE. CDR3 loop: CASSVSGRYEQYF. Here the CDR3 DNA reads TGTGCCAGCAGCGTTAGCGGGAGATACGAGCAGTACTTC.